This T cell receptor (beta chain) was recovered during a study of PD-1 blockade in classical Hodgkin lymphoma (dated by TCRdb to 2018 to 2020). A note on the overall study: Nivolumab dosing was 3 mg/kg intravenously every 2 weeks, continuing until either disease progression or unacceptable toxicity. To define a peripheral blood immune signature of response to PD-1 blockade in classical Hodgkin lymphoma, the study combined TCR beta sequencing with CyTOF.

CDR1 and CDR2 (LNHDA, SQIVND) derive from the germline V gene (reference sequence). The junction shows trimming of 4 bases on V and 6 bases on J, plus 11 bases between the germline ends. The CDR3 contains 13 residues, cysteine and phenylalanine counted. Here the CDR3 DNA is all that survives: 39 bases in frame from base 1. Genomic DNA was extracted with the Qiagen DNeasy kit from unsorted PBMCs and from negatively selected CD4+ and CD8+ fractions. Using primers that anneal to V and J segments, immunoSEQ multiplex PCR amplified the TCR beta CDR3 regions. A synthetic immune receptor repertoire was used to minimize amplification bias, and any remaining bias was removed computationally after sequencing. In the paper's pipeline: Repertoire diversity was quantified as the Shannon entropy index using custom Python scripts. Unsorted, CD4+ and CD8+ repertoires were examined separately, except in combined analyses, for which CD4+ and CD8+ sequences were merged in silico. A clone counted as expanded when the clone's frequency after treatment rose at least 2-fold relative to C1D1, and clones undetected at baseline were given a pseudocount of 0.5. Clones with 0 or 1 copy at C1D1 were classified as singleton clones, and clones with 2 or more copies were classified as non-singleton clones. By matching protein sequences in sorted samples from the same patient, clones expanded in unsorted samples were annotated as CD4+, CD8+ or unknown. Wilcoxon tests on paired samples were used to test diversity changes from C1D1 to C4D1. Sourced from immuneACCESS, this table was stored by TCRdb with only in-frame sequences that have V and J called. A share of the clones is absent; for the studies checked, an unresolved V gene accounts for under half, and the remainder has no known explanation. V and J calls and clone size come straight from that table; D and trimming were deduced from the DNA. This sample lists roughly 14,000 clones; about 86% were detected once. 4.6% of the sample belongs to the ten largest clones.

What the research found in general, with its limitations: Only a single clinical trial cohort was studied, and what caused the repertoire differences, possibly disease activity or prior therapy, remained undefined. Baseline TCR diversity was reported to be lower in newly diagnosed patients than in healthy donors, and even lower in relapsed/refractory patients. Trial patients with a complete response had baseline diversity similar to that of newly diagnosed patients, while partial responders and progressors had significantly lower diversity. Lower diversity was seen in patients whose nivolumab began less than 1 year after ASCT, and these patients were left out of later analyses so that immune reconstitution would not confound the results. By C4D1, a significant rise was seen in CD4+ TCR diversity but not in CD8+ TCR diversity (p=0.0027 vs p=0.16), and the rise was most apparent among complete responders (p=0.02).

Regarding this clone: What this receptor recognizes is not known. No much larger clone is present one base from it, and per-base qualities are unavailable.

The meaning of the sample's time point label: cycle 1 day 1 (C1D1), immediately before nivolumab initiation. Relapse after autologous stem cell transplantation had occurred in all trial patients, and cohorts A, B and C were distinguished by prior brentuximab vedotin exposure. The trial cohort comprised a few dozen patients with relapsed/refractory classical Hodgkin lymphoma whose best overall responses were complete response, partial response or progressive disease. Trial patients were treated with single-agent nivolumab in the multi-cohort phase II CheckMate 205 trial. An independent review committee assessed best overall response by applying the 2007 International Working Group response criteria. Trial PBMCs were collected just before the start of nivolumab (C1D1) and during therapy at cycle 2 day 1 and cycle 4 day 1. Peripheral blood was collected in 8 mL Vacutainer Cell Preparation Tubes, from which PBMCs were isolated by centrifugation and then cryopreserved.

Sequences were derived from peripheral blood mononuclear cells (PBMCs), sampled at baseline. The V and J segments used are TRBV19 and TRBJ2-3; too little of a D gene remains to name it. This clonotype was sampled from a human donor with classical Hodgkin lymphoma. Read as DNA, the sequence is TGTGCCAGTAGTACTAGGAGAGGCGATACGCAGTATTTT. Translation gives CASSTRRGDTQYF. Where the CDR3 stops, the reference TRBV19 and TRBJ2-3 genes take over; the full variable domain is DGGITQSPKYLFRKEGQNVTLSCEQNLNHDAMYWYRQDPGQGLRLIYYSQIVNDFQKGDIAEGYSVSREKKESFPLTVTSAQKNPTAFYLCASSTRRGDTQYFGPGTRLTVL.